These 2 T cell receptor beta chains came from one sample sequenced in a study of Graves' ophthalmopathy and Graves' hyperthyroidism. The sequenced template was RNA, covering the TCR beta CDR3 region. The first round was an RT-PCR with HTBI primers, and the second round was a multiplex PCR. One entry per CDR3 protein, called by TCRdb with MiXCR from the multiplex PCR reads. The sample consists of around 670,000 distinct CDR3 sequences, 40% of them appearing once. Material: peripheral blood. These receptors all stem from an adult man with Graves' ophthalmopathy.

In this sample, this clonotype turned up many times. This chain joins TRBV29-1 and TRBJ1-2, with TRBD1 identical over 11 bases. The CDR3 spans 14 residues. In germline, CDR1 is SQVTM, CDR2 ANQGSEA. V was clipped by 6 bases and J by 4 bases; unmatched bases: 7. CDR3 DNA: TGCAGCGTAGGTTTTGGGACAGGGGGCTATGGCTACACCTTC. This gives the protein CSVGFGTGGYGYTF.

This clonotype showed up just a few times. This chain connects TRBV10-3 to TRBJ2-5, with 9 nucleotides matching TRBD1. The CDR3 contains 14 residues. Germline V gives CDR1 ENHRY, CDR2 SYGVKD. V was pared by 5 bases and J by 6 bases, with 7 bases of the junction left unmatched. The CDR3 is CAISPDRGGKTQYF. CDR3 bases: TGTGCCATCAGTCCCGACAGGGGGGGAAAGACCCAGTACTTC.